Below are 12 T cell receptor beta chains sequenced from a single sample in a study of blood T cell repertoires in COVID-19 (dated by TCRdb to 2018 to 2020). Library creation used the immunoSEQ multiplex PCR assay. TCRdb took over this immuneACCESS table, retaining in-frame rearrangements with V and J assigned. Such tables are incomplete; in checked studies, under half of the missing clones stem from an unresolved V gene, and the remainder is unexplained. This sample holds approximately 480,000 clones; nearly 90% were observed only once. Approximately 0.9% of the sample goes to the ten largest clones. The sequenced sample consisted of peripheral blood. The receptors stem from a man aged 18 to 30 with COVID-19, enrolled during active disease.

This clone was detected once. The chain links TRBV15 to TRBJ2-3; perhaps TRBD2 as D (7 bases). The V end was cut by 6 bases, the J end by 2 bases, with 18 bases between. CDR1 and CDR2 from the germline V gene are LNHNV and YYDKDF (reference sequence). The CDR3 extends over 16 amino acids. In DNA, the CDR3 is TGTGCCACCAGTTACTGGGGGGGGGCCGACACAGATACGCAGTATTTT. This translates into CATSYWGGADTDTQYF.

The V gene is TRBV24-1, the J gene TRBJ2-7, with D maybe TRBD2 (5 bases). Per germline, CDR1 KGHDR and CDR2 SFDVKD. Between the trimmed V and J ends, which lost 3 bases and 6 bases, there was a span of 11 bases. The CDR3 is 13 residues long. The CDR3 spells CATSDDLAREQYF. CDR3 nucleotides: TGTGCCACCAGTGATGATCTAGCTCGCGAGCAGTACTTC.

On this clone itself: The identical CDR3 is also encoded by other nucleotide sequences in the sample. The chain recombines TRBV27 with TRBJ1-1; no firm D call. Trimming took 6 bases from V and 1 from J, leaving 9 bases between them. The CDR3 covers 13 residues. Germline V gene sequence: CDR1 MNHEY, CDR2 SMNVEV (reference sequence). CDR3 residues: CASSRQENTEAFF. DNA for the CDR3: TGTGCCAGCAGCCGTCAGGAGAACACTGAAGCTTTCTTT.

This clone came up a few times. Other DNA sequences in the same sample also yield this CDR3. This chain joins TRBV5-1 and TRBJ2-7; a weak D match, TRBD1 (5 bases). Germline V gene lookup returns CDR1 SGHRS and CDR2 YFSETQ. Trimming took 0 bases from V and 3 from J, leaving 10 bases between them. CDR3 length equals 14 residues. CDR3 coding DNA: TGCGCCAGCAGCTTGGAGGGGCAGGGCTACGAGCAGTACTTC. Its translation is CASSLEGQGYEQYF.

The genes are TRBV7-9 and TRBJ2-1; 8 nucleotides line up with TRBD2. Germline CDR1 SEHNR, CDR2 FQNEAQ (reference sequence). The V gene end was trimmed by 5 bases and the J gene end by 8 bases; junction bases not matched to a gene: 14. The CDR3 loop spans 16 amino acids. The DNA for the CDR3 is TGTGCCAGCAGCGAAGAAAGGACTAGCATGTGGGATGAGCAGTTCTTC. Translating it yields CASSEERTSMWDEQFF.

The V call is TRBV3-1 (or the pseudogene TRBV3-2), the J call TRBJ2-3; D is undetermined. This CDR3 contains 15 residues. V was trimmed by 4 bases and J by 0 bases, leaving 11 bases between them. The germline V gene has CDR1 LGHDT and CDR2 YNNKEL (reference sequence). The CDR3 reads CASSRGATSTDTQYF. CDR3 DNA sequence: TGTGCCAGCAGCCGCGGTGCTACTAGCACAGATACGCAGTATTTT.

As to this clone: The same CDR3 is also encoded by other DNA sequences in this sample. The genes are TRBV27 and TRBJ2-7; 8 bases fit TRBD1. Germline V lookup: CDR1 MNHEY, CDR2 SMNVEV (reference sequence). This CDR3 is built from 14 residues. V gave up 3 bases and J gave up 2 bases; unmatched junction bases: 3. The CDR3 DNA reads TGTGCCAGCAGTTTGGGGACAGGCGCCTACGAGCAGTACTTC. Its translation is CASSLGTGAYEQYF.

The rearrangement links TRBV7-8 to TRBJ2-7, with a possible D match to TRBD2 (7 bases). CDR1 is SGHVS, CDR2 FQNEAQ, per germline. The CDR3 extends over 15 amino acids. The V end lost 3 bases, the J end lost 1 base, and 13 bases lay between the germline ends. The CDR3 region has the DNA TGTGCCAGCAGCTTTGGGGGGGCGGGGTCCTACGAGCAGTACTTC. It specifies CASSFGGAGSYEQYF.

V is TRBV20-1 and J is TRBJ1-5; D might be TRBD1 (6 bases). This CDR3 comprises 16 residues. Trimming removed 3 bases at V and 3 bases at J, with 18 bases between. CDR1 and CDR2 from the germline V gene are DFQATT and SNEGSKA (reference sequence). The CDR3 nucleotides read TGCAGTGCTAGTCGCGGGGGCTGGGTAGACAATCAGCCCCAGCATTTT. Protein sequence: CSASRGGWVDNQPQHF.

This chain links TRBV25-1 with TRBJ1-2, with D maybe TRBD1 (5 bases). This CDR3 is built from 14 residues. V lost 3 bases to trimming and J lost 2 bases, with 10 bases between them. Germline V gives CDR1 MGHDK, CDR2 SYGVNS. CDR3 region: CASSDDRHNYGYTF. Here the CDR3 DNA reads TGTGCCAGCAGTGATGACAGACACAACTATGGCTACACCTTC.

The V call is TRBV2, the J call TRBJ1-6; D unresolved. V was cut by 1 base and J by 10 bases, with 11 bases left in between. CDR1 and CDR2 from the germline V gene are SNHLY and FYNNEI. The length of the CDR3 is 14 residues. The CDR3 DNA is TGTGCCAGCAGTGAAGGCGCCCAGACATCACCCCTCCACTTT. Protein product: CASSEGAQTSPLHF.

The chain is built from TRBV12-3 or TRBV12-4 and TRBJ1-1; D possibly corresponds to TRBD1 (6 bases). V dropped 11 bases and J dropped 4 bases, with 17 bases sitting between them. The CDR3 contains 13 residues. DNA of the CDR3: TGTGCCTCCCAAGGGGGTTGGTCCACTGAAGCTTTCTTT. Its translation is CASQGGWSTEAFF.